Here is one T cell receptor (beta chain) with its context. CDR1 is SGHRS and CDR2 is YFSETQ in the germline V gene. The V segment lost 1 base and the J segment 1 base; nucleotides outside the gene matches: 8. CDR3 size: 17 residues. The data were taken from a study of T cell changes during pregnancy in multiple sclerosis. Generated by immunoSEQ multiplex PCR, the TCRdb table keeps only in-frame clones and is missing some. This table holds 65,000 to 75,000 clones, 85% to 95% found once. The chain employs TRBV5-1 and TRBJ2-5; 9 bases align to TRBD2. This specimen consisted of CD8+ T cells from peripheral blood mononuclear cells, obtained in the third trimester of pregnancy. The receptor comes from a female donor in good health, enrolled as a control in a pregnancy study. CDR3 residues: CASSLRPSGVIQETQYF. The CDR3, as DNA: TGCGCCAGCAGCTTGAGGCCTAGCGGGGTGATCCAAGAGACCCAGTACTTC. The full variable domain, rest sourced from reference TRBV5-1 and TRBJ2-5, is KAGVTQTPRYLIKTRGQQVTLSCSPISGHRSVSWYQQTPGQGLQFLFEYFSETQRNKGNFPGRFSGRQFSNSRSEMNVSTLELGDSALYLCASSLRPSGVIQETQYFGPGTRLLVL.